This TCR beta chain was identified in a study of naive and memory T cell subsets. Details on this clonotype: Its antigen remains unknown.

The CDR3 has 13 residues. Trimming stripped 2 bases from V and 3 bases from J, with 9 bases between. The germline V gene has CDR1 SGHKS and CDR2 YYEKEE (reference sequence). The study, taken as a whole, reports: Over 95% of naive TCR sequences appeared only once after error correction, unlike memory subsets. Activation and differentiation may alter RNA-based TCR counts.

Both TRBC1 and TRBC2 were covered by a beta constant-region primer of two equimolar oligonucleotides. The ligated cDNA underwent four PCR rounds using SP2 and nested alpha and beta constant-region primers. TCRdb reanalysed the UMI-ligation and nested PCR reads using MiXCR and keeps one entry per CDR3 protein. There are some 100,000 distinct CDR3 sequences in the sample; around 6.5% occur only once, and around 1.5% lies in the top ten. After CD4 positive bead selection, the CD4-negative fraction gave CD8 T cells. The sequencing input was central memory CD4+ T cells from blood. The J gene is TRBJ2-7, the V gene TRBV5-5; no clear D gene. This sequence was found in a human donor in good health. The CDR3: CASSLKRNYEQYF. CDR3 DNA: TGTGCCAGCAGCTTAAAGAGAAACTACGAGCAGTACTTC. Filled out from reference TRBV5-5 and TRBJ2-7, the complete variable domain reads DAGVTQSPTHLIKTRGQQVTLRCSPISGHKSVSWYQQVLGQGPQFIFQYYEKEERGRGNFPDRFSARQFPNYSSELNVNALLLGDSALYLCASSLKRNYEQYFGPGTRLTVT.